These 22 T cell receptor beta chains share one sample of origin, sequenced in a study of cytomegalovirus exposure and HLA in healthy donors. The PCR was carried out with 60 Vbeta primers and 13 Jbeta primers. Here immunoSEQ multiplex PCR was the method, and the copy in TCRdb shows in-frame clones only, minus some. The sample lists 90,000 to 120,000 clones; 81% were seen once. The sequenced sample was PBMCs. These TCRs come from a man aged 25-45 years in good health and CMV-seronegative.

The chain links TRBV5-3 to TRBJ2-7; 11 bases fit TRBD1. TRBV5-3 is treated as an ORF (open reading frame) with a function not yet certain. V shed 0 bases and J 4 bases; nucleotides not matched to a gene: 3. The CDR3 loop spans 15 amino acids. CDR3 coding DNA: TGTGCCAGAAGCTTGGATGGGACAGGGGGTTACGAGCAGTACTTC. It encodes CARSLDGTGGYEQYF.

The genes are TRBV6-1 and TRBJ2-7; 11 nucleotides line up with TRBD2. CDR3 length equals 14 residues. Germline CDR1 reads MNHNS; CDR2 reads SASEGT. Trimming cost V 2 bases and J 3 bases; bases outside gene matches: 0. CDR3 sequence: CASSELAGGYEQYF. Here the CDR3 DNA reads TGTGCCAGCAGTGAACTAGCGGGGGGCTACGAGCAGTACTTC.

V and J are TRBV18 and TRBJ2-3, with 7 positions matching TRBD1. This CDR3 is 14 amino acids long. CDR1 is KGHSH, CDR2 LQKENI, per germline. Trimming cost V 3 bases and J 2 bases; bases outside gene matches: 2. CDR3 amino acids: CASSPDRVTDTQYF. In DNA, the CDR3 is TGTGCCAGCTCACCCGACAGGGTCACAGATACGCAGTATTTT.

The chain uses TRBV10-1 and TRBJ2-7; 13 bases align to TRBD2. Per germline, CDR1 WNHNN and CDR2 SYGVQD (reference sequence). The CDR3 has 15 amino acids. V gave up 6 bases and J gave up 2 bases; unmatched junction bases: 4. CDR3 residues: CASSHGLAGAYEQYF. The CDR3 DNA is TGCGCCAGCAGCCATGGACTAGCGGGAGCCTACGAGCAGTACTTC.

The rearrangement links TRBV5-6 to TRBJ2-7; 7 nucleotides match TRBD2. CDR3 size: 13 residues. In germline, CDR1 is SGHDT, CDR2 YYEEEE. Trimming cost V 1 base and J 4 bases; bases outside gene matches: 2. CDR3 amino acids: CASSLRGGYEQYF. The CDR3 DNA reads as TGTGCCAGCAGCTTGCGCGGGGGATACGAGCAGTACTTC.

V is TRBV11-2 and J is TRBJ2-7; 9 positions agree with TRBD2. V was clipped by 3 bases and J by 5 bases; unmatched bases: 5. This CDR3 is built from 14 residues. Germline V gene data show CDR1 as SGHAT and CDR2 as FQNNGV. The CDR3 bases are TGTGCCAGCAGCTTGGGGCGGGGGGGCGACGAGCAGTACTTC. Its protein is CASSLGRGGDEQYF.

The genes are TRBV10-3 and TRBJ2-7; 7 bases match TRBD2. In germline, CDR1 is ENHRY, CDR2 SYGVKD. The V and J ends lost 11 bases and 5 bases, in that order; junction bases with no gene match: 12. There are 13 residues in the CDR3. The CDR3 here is CALGEAGEHEQYF. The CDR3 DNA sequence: TGTGCCTTGGGGGAGGCGGGAGAGCACGAGCAGTACTTC.

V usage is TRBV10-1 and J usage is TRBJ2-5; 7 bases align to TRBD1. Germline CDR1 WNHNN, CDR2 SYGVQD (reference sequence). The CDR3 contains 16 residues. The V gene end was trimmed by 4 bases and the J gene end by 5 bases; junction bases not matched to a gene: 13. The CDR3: CASSGNRQGSRETQYF. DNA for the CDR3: TGCGCCAGCAGTGGGAACCGACAGGGATCCCGGGAGACCCAGTACTTC.

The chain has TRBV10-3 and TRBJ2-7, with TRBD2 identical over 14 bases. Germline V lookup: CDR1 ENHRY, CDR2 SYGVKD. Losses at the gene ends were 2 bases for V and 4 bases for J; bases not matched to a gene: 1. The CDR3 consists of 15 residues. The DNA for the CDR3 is TGTGCCATCAGTGAGGGGACTAGCGGGAGTTACGAGCAGTACTTC. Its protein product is CAISEGTSGSYEQYF.

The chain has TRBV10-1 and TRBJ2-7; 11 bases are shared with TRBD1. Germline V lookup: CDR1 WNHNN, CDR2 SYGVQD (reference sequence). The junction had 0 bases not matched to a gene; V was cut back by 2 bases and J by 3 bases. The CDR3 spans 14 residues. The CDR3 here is CASSEGTGGYEQYF. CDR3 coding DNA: TGCGCCAGCAGTGAGGGGACAGGGGGCTACGAGCAGTACTTC.

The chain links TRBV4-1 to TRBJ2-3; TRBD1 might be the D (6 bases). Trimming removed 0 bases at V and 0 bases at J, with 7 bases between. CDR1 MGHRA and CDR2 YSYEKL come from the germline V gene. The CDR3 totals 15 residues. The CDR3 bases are TGCGCCAGCAGCCAAGAGGACAGAAGCACAGATACGCAGTATTTT. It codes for CASSQEDRSTDTQYF.

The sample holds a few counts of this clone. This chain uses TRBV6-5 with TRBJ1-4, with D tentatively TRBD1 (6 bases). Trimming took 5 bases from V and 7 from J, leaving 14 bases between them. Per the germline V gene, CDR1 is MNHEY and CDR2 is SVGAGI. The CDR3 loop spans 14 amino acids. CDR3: CASSTPTGGEKLFF. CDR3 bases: TGTGCCAGCAGTACTCCGACAGGCGGTGAAAAACTGTTTTTT.

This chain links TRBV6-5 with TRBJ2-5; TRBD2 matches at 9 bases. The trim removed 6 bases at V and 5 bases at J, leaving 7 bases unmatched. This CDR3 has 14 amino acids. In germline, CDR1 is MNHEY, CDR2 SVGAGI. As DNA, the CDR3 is TGTGCCAGCAGCTATAGCGGGAGTTTCGAGACCCAGTACTTC. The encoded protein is CASSYSGSFETQYF.

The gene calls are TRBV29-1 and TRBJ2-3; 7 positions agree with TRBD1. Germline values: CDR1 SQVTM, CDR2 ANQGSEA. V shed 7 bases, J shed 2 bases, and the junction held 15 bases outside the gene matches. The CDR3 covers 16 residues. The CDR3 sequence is CSASGSGTENTDTQYF. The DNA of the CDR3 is TGCAGCGCTTCGGGTTCCGGGACAGAAAACACAGATACGCAGTATTTT.

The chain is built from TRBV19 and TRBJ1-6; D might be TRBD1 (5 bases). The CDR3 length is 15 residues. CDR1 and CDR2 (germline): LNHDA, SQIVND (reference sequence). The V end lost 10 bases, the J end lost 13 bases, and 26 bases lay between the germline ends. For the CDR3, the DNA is TGTGCCACCTCCGTGGGGGGGACCCCTACCTCCCCCCTCCACTTT. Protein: CATSVGGTPTSPLHF.

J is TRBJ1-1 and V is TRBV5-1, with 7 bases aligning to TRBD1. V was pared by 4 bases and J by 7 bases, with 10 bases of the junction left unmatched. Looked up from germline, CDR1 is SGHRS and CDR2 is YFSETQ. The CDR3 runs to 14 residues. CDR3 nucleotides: TGCGCCAGCAGCCCACAGGGGAGGCGGGATGAAGCTTTCTTT. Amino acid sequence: CASSPQGRRDEAFF.

CDR3 region: CASSGDSSWPQHF. CDR3 coding DNA: TGTGCCAGCAGCGGGGACAGTAGTTGGCCCCAGCATTTT. V and J are TRBV2 and TRBJ1-5, with TRBD1 identical over 7 bases. Germline trimming cut 6 bases from V and 9 bases from J; bases unmatched to any gene: 8. CDR1 is SNHLY, CDR2 FYNNEI, per germline. This CDR3 comprises 13 residues.

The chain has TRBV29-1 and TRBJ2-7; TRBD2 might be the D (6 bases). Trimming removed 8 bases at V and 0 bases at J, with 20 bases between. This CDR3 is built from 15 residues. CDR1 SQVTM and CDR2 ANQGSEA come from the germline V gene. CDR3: CSSSSYSGPSYEQYF. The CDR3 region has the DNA TGCAGCTCCAGTTCGTATAGCGGACCCTCCTACGAGCAGTACTTC.

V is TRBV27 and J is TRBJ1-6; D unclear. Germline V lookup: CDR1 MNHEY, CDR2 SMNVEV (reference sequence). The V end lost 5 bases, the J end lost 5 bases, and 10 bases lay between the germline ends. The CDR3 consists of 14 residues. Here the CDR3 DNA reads TGTGCCAGCAGTGCACAGCCGAATAATTCACCCCTCCACTTT. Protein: CASSAQPNNSPLHF.

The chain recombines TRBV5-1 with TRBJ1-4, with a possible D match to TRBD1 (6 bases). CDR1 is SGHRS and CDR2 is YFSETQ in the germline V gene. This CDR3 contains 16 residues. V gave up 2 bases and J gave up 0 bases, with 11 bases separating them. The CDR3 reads CASSFQGTTTNEKLFF. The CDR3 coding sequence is TGCGCCAGCAGCTTCCAGGGGACCACAACTAATGAAAAACTGTTTTTT.

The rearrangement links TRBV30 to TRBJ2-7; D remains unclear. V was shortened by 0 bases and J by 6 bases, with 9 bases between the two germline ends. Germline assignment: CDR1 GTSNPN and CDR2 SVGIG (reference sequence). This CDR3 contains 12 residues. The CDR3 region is CAWSVKPVEQYF. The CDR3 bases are TGTGCCTGGAGTGTAAAGCCGGTCGAGCAGTACTTC.

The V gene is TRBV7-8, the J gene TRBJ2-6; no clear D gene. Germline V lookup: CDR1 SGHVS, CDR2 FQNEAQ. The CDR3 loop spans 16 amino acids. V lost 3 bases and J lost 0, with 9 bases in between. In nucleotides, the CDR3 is TGTGCCAGCAGCTTGATGGCCCTCTCTGGGGCCAACGTCCTGACTTTC. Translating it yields CASSLMALSGANVLTF. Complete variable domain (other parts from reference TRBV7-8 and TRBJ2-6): GAGVSQSPRYKVAKRGQDVALRCDPISGHVSLFWYQQALGQGPEFLTYFQNEAQLDKSGLPSDRFFAERPEGSVSTLKIQRTQQEDSAVYLCASSLMALSGANVLTFGAGSRLTVL.